This T cell receptor beta chain was recovered during a study of CD8 T cells in ankylosing spondylitis. Study results and caveats: With a CD8+ phenotype, disease-linked clones were relatively rare in peripheral blood.

This clonotype was counted a few times. Its antigen is undetermined. MiXCR was run by TCRdb on the 5' RACE reads, yielding one entry per CDR3 protein. The table shows approximately 350,000 distinct CDR3 sequences, with roughly 22% occurring only once. Trimming pared 5 bases from V and 0 bases from J, leaving 14 bases between. This CDR3 has 15 amino acids. This chain links TRBV12-3 or TRBV12-4 with TRBJ2-7, with D uncertain. This TCR was recovered from a male donor with ankylosing spondylitis or in good health (not recorded which). The sample comprised blood, either unsorted or a sorted T cell fraction (not recorded which). The CDR3: CASSGPGDISYEQYF. In DNA, the CDR3 is TGTGCCAGCAGTGGCCCAGGAGACATCTCCTACGAGCAGTACTTC.